A selection of T cell receptor beta chains follows, all from one sample in a study of graft-versus-host responses after intestinal transplantation. Their specific antigens are unknown. TCRdb's table, derived via immunoSEQ multiplex PCR, lists solely in-frame clones and lacks some. The sample has about 110,000 clones, around nine tenths seen once; the top ten hold approximately 0.25%. Here the sequenced sample was unstimulated CD4+ T cells sorted from spleen or lymph node cells, taken before transplant. These receptors all stem from a human donor who was the organ donor for an intestinal transplant. Each CDR3 is given with its conserved first and last residue. Each record gives: V gene, J gene, CDR3 length, clone size, D gene, CDR3 protein, CDR3 DNA. A D gene is named only where the DNA matches it firmly. Clone size is shown for a subset of rows, as once, few, many or a class of expanded clone.

V: TRBV7-9
J: TRBJ1-1
length: 13
size: few
D: -
CDR3: CASSFRGNTEAFF
DNA: TGTGCCAGCAGCTTCAGGGGGAACACTGAAGCTTTCTTT

V: TRBV11-2
J: TRBJ2-1
length: 16
size: -
D: -
CDR3: CASSRAPGGSYNEQFF
DNA: TGTGCCAGCAGCCGAGCGCCGGGCGGGTCCTACAATGAGCAGTTCTTC

V: TRBV5-1
J: TRBJ1-1
length: 13
size: -
D: -
CDR3: CASSYRLNTEAFF
DNA: TGCGCCAGCAGCTACAGGTTGAACACTGAAGCTTTCTTT

V: TRBV6-1
J: TRBJ2-7
length: 15
size: -
D: -
CDR3: CASSFPGGIRYEQYF
DNA: TGTGCCAGCAGTTTCCCGGGGGGCATAAGATACGAGCAGTACTTC

V: TRBV6-1
J: TRBJ2-1
length: 16
size: -
D: TRBD2
CDR3: CASSEWEGRSYNEQFF
DNA: TGTGCCAGCAGTGAGTGGGAGGGGCGCTCCTACAATGAGCAGTTCTTC

V: TRBV9
J: TRBJ2-7
length: 14
size: -
D: TRBD2
CDR3: CASSVQGGSNEQYF
DNA: TGTGCCAGCAGCGTGCAGGGCGGGAGTAACGAGCAGTACTTC

V: TRBV19
J: TRBJ1-2
length: 15
size: -
D: -
CDR3: CASSMPGRDLYGYTF
DNA: TGTGCCAGTAGTATGCCCGGGCGGGATCTCTATGGCTACACCTTC

V: TRBV20-1
J: TRBJ1-3
length: 11
size: -
D: -
CDR3: CSAHSGNTIYF
DNA: TGCAGTGCTCACTCTGGAAACACCATATATTTT

V: TRBV19
J: TRBJ2-7
length: 14
size: -
D: TRBD1
CDR3: CASSIRDRYYEQYF
DNA: TGTGCCAGTAGTATCCGGGACAGATACTACGAGCAGTACTTC

V: TRBV5-8
J: TRBJ2-3
length: 16
size: -
D: TRBD1
CDR3: CASNPGQGIHTDTQYF
DNA: TGTGCCAGCAACCCTGGACAGGGAATCCACACAGATACGCAGTATTTT

V: TRBV5-1
J: TRBJ2-6
length: 15
size: -
D: -
CDR3: CASSLQGSGANVLTF
DNA: TGCGCCAGCAGCTTGCAGGGATCTGGGGCCAACGTCCTGACTTTC

V: TRBV19
J: TRBJ1-5
length: 14
size: -
D: TRBD1
CDR3: CASSGTAGNQPQHF
DNA: TGTGCCAGTTCCGGGACAGCGGGCAATCAGCCCCAGCATTTT

V: TRBV9
J: TRBJ1-4
length: 15
size: -
D: -
CDR3: CASSPSAQTNEKLFF
DNA: TGTGCCAGCAGCCCCTCGGCCCAAACTAATGAAAAACTGTTTTTT

V: TRBV18
J: TRBJ2-7
length: 15
size: -
D: TRBD1
CDR3: CASSVQGVRTYEQYF
DNA: TGTGCCAGCTCCGTACAGGGGGTGAGGACCTACGAGCAGTACTTC

V: TRBV6-1
J: TRBJ1-2
length: 13
size: -
D: -
CDR3: CASRPGGYYGYTF
DNA: TGTGCCAGCAGACCGGGGGGCTACTATGGCTACACCTTC

V: TRBV6-1
J: TRBJ1-3
length: 14
size: -
D: -
CDR3: CASRVGTSGNTIYF
DNA: TGTGCCAGCAGGGTCGGGACTTCTGGAAACACCATATATTTT

V: TRBV12-5
J: TRBJ1-1
length: 17
size: -
D: -
CDR3: CASGLDWSGVGDTEAFF
DNA: TGTGCTAGTGGTTTAGATTGGTCAGGGGTAGGGGACACTGAAGCTTTCTTT

V: TRBV7-2
J: TRBJ2-3
length: 15
size: few
D: -
CDR3: CASRPPGLPTDTQYF
DNA: TGTGCCAGCAGACCTCCGGGACTCCCCACAGATACGCAGTATTTT

V: TRBV2
J: TRBJ1-2
length: 13
size: -
D: -
CDR3: CASRQGGAYGYTF
DNA: TGTGCCAGCAGACAGGGAGGGGCCTACGGCTACACCTTC

V: TRBV5-4
J: TRBJ1-1
length: 13
size: -
D: -
CDR3: CASSWTVGTEAFF
DNA: TGTGCCAGCTCCTGGACAGTAGGGACTGAAGCTTTCTTT

V: TRBV19
J: TRBJ2-7
length: 13
size: once
D: -
CDR3: CASSTTGPLKQYF
DNA: TGTGCCAGTAGTACGACGGGACCCTTAAAGCAGTACTTC

V: TRBV2
J: TRBJ2-3
length: 17
size: -
D: TRBD1
CDR3: CASTRPAPGQGVDTQYF
DNA: TGTGCCAGCACCAGACCCGCTCCGGGACAGGGAGTAGATACGCAGTATTTT

V: TRBV7-9
J: TRBJ1-1
length: 14
size: -
D: -
CDR3: CASSFAGKRTEAFF
DNA: TGTGCCAGCAGCTTTGCAGGGAAGAGGACTGAAGCTTTCTTT

V: TRBV4-3
J: TRBJ2-3
length: 15
size: -
D: -
CDR3: CASSQVFRGTDTQYF
DNA: TGCGCCAGCAGCCAAGTTTTCAGGGGAACAGATACGCAGTATTTT

V: TRBV4-3
J: TRBJ1-4
length: 16
size: -
D: TRBD1
CDR3: CASSQETATGGGKLFF
DNA: TGCGCCAGCAGCCAAGAGACTGCGACAGGGGGCGGAAAACTGTTTTTT

V: TRBV4-1
J: TRBJ2-5
length: 13
size: -
D: TRBD1
CDR3: CASSSQGGETQYF
DNA: TGCGCCAGCAGCTCACAGGGGGGAGAGACCCAGTACTTC

V: TRBV7-2
J: TRBJ2-2
length: 14
size: -
D: -
CDR3: CASSLKWNTGELFF
DNA: TGTGCCAGCAGCTTAAAGTGGAACACCGGGGAGCTGTTTTTT

V: TRBV5-6
J: TRBJ1-1
length: 14
size: -
D: -
CDR3: CASSFQGGDTEAFF
DNA: TGTGCCAGCAGCTTTCAGGGTGGTGACACTGAAGCTTTCTTT

V: TRBV5-1
J: TRBJ2-5
length: 13
size: -
D: -
CDR3: CASSGGGAGTQYF
DNA: TGCGCCAGCAGCGGTGGGGGAGCGGGGACCCAGTACTTC

V: TRBV7-9
J: TRBJ1-2
length: 13
size: -
D: -
CDR3: CASSVKAGNGYTF
DNA: TGTGCCAGCAGCGTCAAGGCAGGGAATGGCTACACCTTC

V: TRBV5-1
J: TRBJ2-1
length: 16
size: -
D: TRBD2
CDR3: CASSQAVGGRANEQFF
DNA: TGCGCCAGCAGCCAAGCTGTTGGCGGGAGGGCCAATGAGCAGTTCTTC

V: TRBV27
J: TRBJ1-1
length: 13
size: -
D: -
CDR3: CASSSEFYTEAFF
DNA: TGTGCCAGCAGTTCCGAGTTTTACACTGAAGCTTTCTTT

V: TRBV28
J: TRBJ2-2
length: 15
size: -
D: TRBD1
CDR3: CASSTSGTGAGELFF
DNA: TGTGCCAGCAGTACTTCTGGGACAGGGGCCGGGGAGCTGTTTTTT

V: TRBV6-5
J: TRBJ1-1
length: 13
size: -
D: TRBD1
CDR3: CASSPRQGDVAFF
DNA: TGTGCCAGCAGTCCCAGACAGGGGGACGTAGCTTTCTTT

V: TRBV28
J: TRBJ1-3
length: 13
size: -
D: -
CDR3: CASTESTGNTIYF
DNA: TGTGCCAGCACCGAATCTACCGGAAACACCATATATTTT

V: TRBV7-9
J: TRBJ2-6
length: 19
size: -
D: TRBD1
CDR3: CASSPGVGTGGSGANVLTF
DNA: TGTGCCAGCAGCCCTGGGGTGGGGACAGGGGGCTCTGGGGCCAACGTCCTGACTTTC

V: TRBV2
J: TRBJ1-2
length: 14
size: -
D: -
CDR3: CAISGQGTYYGYTF
DNA: TGTGCCATCTCCGGCCAAGGGACCTACTATGGCTACACCTTC

V: TRBV30
J: TRBJ1-3
length: 11
size: once
D: -
CDR3: CAWDRGNTIYF
DNA: TGTGCCTGGGACAGGGGAAACACCATATATTTT

V: TRBV5-4
J: TRBJ1-2
length: 17
size: -
D: TRBD1
CDR3: CASSPGTGTYLNYGYTF
DNA: TGTGCCAGCAGCCCCGGGACAGGGACCTACCTTAACTATGGCTACACCTTC

V: TRBV6-5
J: TRBJ2-5
length: 14
size: once
D: TRBD1
CDR3: CASRATGGGETQYF
DNA: TGTGCCAGCAGGGCGACAGGGGGAGGGGAGACCCAGTACTTC

V: TRBV5-1
J: TRBJ2-7
length: 14
size: once
D: -
CDR3: CASSLAGHSYEQYF
DNA: TGCGCCAGCAGCTTGGCGGGACACTCCTACGAGCAGTACTTC

V: TRBV18
J: TRBJ1-5
length: 13
size: -
D: -
CDR3: CASSPPGNQPQHF
DNA: TGTGCCAGCTCACCACCGGGGAATCAGCCCCAGCATTTT

V: TRBV7-9
J: TRBJ2-7
length: 15
size: -
D: -
CDR3: CASSLGFGPSYEQYF
DNA: TGTGCCAGCAGCTTAGGATTTGGCCCATCCTACGAGCAGTACTTC

V: TRBV15
J: TRBJ1-2
length: 15
size: once
D: TRBD1
CDR3: CATSGRQGPRDGYTF
DNA: TGTGCCACCAGCGGTCGACAGGGGCCACGGGATGGCTACACCTTC

V: TRBV19
J: TRBJ2-1
length: 13
size: -
D: TRBD1
CDR3: CASSLDRHNEQFF
DNA: TGTGCCAGTAGTTTGGACAGGCACAATGAGCAGTTCTTC

V: TRBV4-1
J: TRBJ2-2
length: 19
size: -
D: -
CDR3: CASSQTTGVTATNTGELFF
DNA: TGCGCCAGCAGCCAAACCACTGGAGTGACAGCGACGAACACCGGGGAGCTGTTTTTT

V: TRBV19
J: TRBJ2-7
length: 13
size: -
D: -
CDR3: CASSIRLISEQYF
DNA: TGTGCCAGTAGTATTAGACTTATCTCCGAGCAGTACTTC

V: TRBV19
J: TRBJ1-2
length: 12
size: few
D: -
CDR3: CASSQGIFGYTF
DNA: TGTGCCAGTAGTCAGGGGATCTTTGGCTACACCTTC

V: TRBV30
J: TRBJ2-3
length: 16
size: -
D: -
CDR3: CAWRSGPRVAAGTQYF
DNA: TGTGCCTGGAGGTCCGGTCCTCGGGTAGCGGCGGGGACGCAGTATTTT

V: TRBV19
J: TRBJ1-1
length: 15
size: -
D: -
CDR3: CASGHVAVRHPEAFF
DNA: TGTGCCAGTGGCCATGTAGCCGTCAGGCACCCTGAAGCTTTCTTT

V: TRBV10-3
J: TRBJ2-1
length: 15
size: -
D: TRBD2
CDR3: CAISSPGTSYNEQFF
DNA: TGTGCCATCTCCTCCCCCGGGACTAGCTACAATGAGCAGTTCTTC

V: TRBV7-2
J: TRBJ2-4
length: 13
size: -
D: TRBD1
CDR3: CASSTDRGRREYF
DNA: TGTGCCAGCAGCACCGACAGGGGGCGAAGGGAGTACTTC

V: TRBV5-1
J: TRBJ2-2
length: 14
size: -
D: -
CDR3: CASSVGANTGELFF
DNA: TGCGCCAGCAGCGTGGGAGCAAACACCGGGGAGCTGTTTTTT

V: TRBV10-3
J: TRBJ1-2
length: 12
size: -
D: -
CDR3: CAISDTGYGYTF
DNA: TGTGCCATCAGTGACACAGGGTATGGCTACACCTTC

V: TRBV15
J: TRBJ2-7
length: 13
size: -
D: -
CDR3: CATSRDPGAEQYF
DNA: TGTGCCACCAGCAGAGACCCAGGGGCCGAGCAGTACTTC

V: TRBV28
J: TRBJ1-4
length: 14
size: -
D: -
CDR3: CASSQSARDEKLFF
DNA: TGTGCCAGCAGCCAAAGCGCGAGGGACGAAAAACTGTTTTTT

V: TRBV18
J: TRBJ2-2
length: 13
size: -
D: -
CDR3: CASSPVGPGELFF
DNA: TGTGCCAGCTCACCAGTGGGACCCGGGGAGCTGTTTTTT